Following are 3 T cell receptor beta chains from one sample sequenced in a study of cytomegalovirus exposure and HLA in healthy donors. Primers for the PCR totalled 60 Vbeta and 13 Jbeta. Sequencing was performed with immunoSEQ multiplex PCR; in TCRdb, only in-frame clones are kept and a portion is missing. The sample shows about 150,000 clones, about 84% of them seen only once. The sample was PBMCs. The source of these receptors is a woman between 40 and 50 years old in good health and CMV-seropositive.

This chain connects TRBV2 to TRBJ2-2; 10 nucleotides agree with TRBD1. The V gene's germline CDR1 is SNHLY and CDR2 FYNNEI. V gave up 6 bases and J gave up 4 bases; unmatched junction bases: 5. The CDR3 runs to 15 residues. The CDR3: CASRGQGRGTGELFF. The CDR3 DNA reads TGTGCCAGCAGGGGACAGGGGCGCGGCACCGGGGAGCTGTTTTTT.

This clone was seen a handful of times. The chain joins TRBV6-6 to TRBJ1-2; D gene ambiguous. This CDR3 has 12 amino acids. CDR1 and CDR2 (germline): MNHNY, SVGAGI (reference sequence). Trimming removed 4 bases at V and 5 bases at J, with 8 bases between. This chain's CDR3 is CASSLVQYGYTF. CDR3 nucleotides: TGTGCCAGCAGTTTGGTTCAGTATGGCTACACCTTC.

The chain links TRBV6-5 to TRBJ1-5, with 9 bases identical to TRBD1. The trim removed 8 bases at V and 4 bases at J, leaving 9 bases unmatched. The CDR3 has 15 amino acids. Germline CDR1 is MNHEY and CDR2 is SVGAGI. CDR3 amino acids: CASALTGGWNQPQHF. CDR3 sequence (DNA): TGTGCCAGCGCCTTAACAGGGGGCTGGAATCAGCCCCAGCATTTT.